This is a list of T cell receptor beta chains from one sample in a study of T-cell reconstitution after alpha-beta-depleted transplantation in children. TCRdb re-called the PCR reads with MiXCR, one entry per CDR3 protein. The sample carries roughly 300,000 distinct CDR3 sequences, under 14% recorded once. The sample in question was peripheral blood, obtained 180 days after TCRalphabeta/CD19-depleted stem cell transplant. These receptors came from a male patient between 2 and 10 years old who had a stem cell transplant for chronic granulomatous disease, so the T cells may come from the graft donor. The CDR3 runs from the conserved cysteine through the conserved F or W. Fields, in order: D gene, J gene, V gene, clone size, CDR3 protein, CDR3 DNA. The D gene is left open where the match is weak. Size tells how often a clone was seen (once, few, many) or the class of an expanded clone, and some rows leave it out.

- | TRBJ2-1 | TRBV20-1 | many | CSAKAPGAGGYNEQFF | TGCAGTGCAAAAGCCCCGGGGGCAGGGGGCTACAATGAGCAGTTCTTC
- | TRBJ2-7 | TRBV14 | few | CASSQDFNSYSYEQYF | TGTGCCAGCAGCCAAGATTTTAACTCCTACTCCTACGAGCAGTACTTC
- | TRBJ2-7 | TRBV29-1 | many | CSVEDSLEPGNEQYF | TGCAGCGTTGAAGATTCTTTGGAGCCAGGTAACGAGCAGTACTTC
TRBD2 | TRBJ2-1 | TRBV5-4 | many | CASSLEGGPSYNEQFF | TGTGCCAGCAGCTTGGAGGGAGGGCCTTCCTACAATGAGCAGTTCTTC
TRBD1 | TRBJ2-7 | TRBV28 | many | CASGIQGRPYEQYF | TGTGCCAGCGGAATACAGGGGCGACCATACGAGCAGTACTTC
- | TRBJ2-7 | TRBV7-3 | many | CASSSAQGGEQYF | TGTGCCAGCAGCTCCGCGCAAGGAGGCGAGCAGTACTTC
- | TRBJ2-7 | TRBV27 | many | CASSLHLYEQYF | TGTGCCAGCAGTTTACACCTCTACGAGCAGTACTTC
- | TRBJ1-1 | TRBV30 | few | CAWMRRGDTEAFF | TGTGCCTGGATGCGGAGGGGTGACACTGAAGCTTTCTTT
- | TRBJ2-3 | TRBV28 | many | CASSLPPTDTQYF | TGTGCCAGCAGTTTGCCCCCGACAGATACGCAGTATTTT
- | TRBJ2-1 | TRBV4-1 | - | CARSPGLLVNEQFF | TGTGCCAGGAGCCCCGGGCTACTCGTCAATGAGCAGTTCTTC
TRBD2 | TRBJ2-7 | TRBV18 | - | CASSPLQMGGPYEQYF | TGTGCCAGCTCACCACTCCAAATGGGAGGGCCATACGAGCAGTACTTC
- | TRBJ1-5 | TRBV19 | - | CASSMTDPGQPQHF | TGTGCCAGTAGTATGACAGATCCCGGTCAGCCCCAGCATTTT
TRBD2 | TRBJ2-1 | TRBV7-9 | many | CASSPQREGVHNEQFF | TGTGCCAGCAGCCCCCAGCGGGAGGGCGTCCACAATGAGCAGTTCTTC
- | TRBJ2-7 | TRBV20-1 | many | CSARDRGLSSYEQYF | TGCAGTGCTAGAGATCGCGGGCTGAGCTCCTACGAGCAGTACTTC
TRBD1 | TRBJ2-3 | TRBV20-1 | many | CSARKYRDRAGSDTDTQYF | TGCAGTGCGCGGAAATACCGGGACAGGGCCGGGTCGGACACAGATACGCAGTATTTT
TRBD2 | TRBJ2-1 | TRBV20-1 | many | CSARLAGSYNEQFF | TGCAGTGCTCGACTAGCGGGTTCCTACAATGAGCAGTTCTTC
- | TRBJ1-3 | TRBV7-2 | many | CASSLGSRSGNTIYF | TGTGCCAGCAGCTTAGGGTCCAGGTCTGGAAACACCATATATTTT
TRBD2 | TRBJ2-7 | TRBV13 | - | CASSFFLAGGYEQYF | TGTGCCAGCAGCTTCTTCCTAGCGGGAGGATACGAGCAGTACTTC
- | TRBJ1-2 | TRBV7-6 | many | CASSLAGAGGYTF | TGTGCCAGCAGCTTGGCCGGAGCGGGTGGCTACACCTTC
- | TRBJ2-7 | TRBV20-1 | many | CSARSGGGSYEQYF | TGCAGTGCTAGAAGTGGGGGCGGCTCCTACGAGCAGTACTTC
- | TRBJ2-7 | TRBV12-3/TRBV12-4 | many | CASSLGLGGNYEQYF | TGTGCCAGCAGTTTAGGGCTCGGGGGCAACTACGAGCAGTACTTC
TRBD2 | TRBJ2-1 | TRBV4-3 | many | CASSQDLGVAGYNEQFF | TGCGCCAGCAGCCAAGATCTAGGGGTAGCGGGGTACAATGAGCAGTTCTTC
TRBD2 | TRBJ2-1 | TRBV5-1 | many | CASSYLAGGPNEQFF | TGCGCCAGCAGCTACCTAGCGGGAGGGCCCAATGAGCAGTTCTTC
- | TRBJ1-1 | TRBV12-3/TRBV12-4 | many | CASSYGGSTEAFF | TGTGCCAGCAGTTACGGGGGAAGCACTGAAGCTTTCTTT
- | TRBJ2-2 | TRBV27 | many | CASRQGLTGELFF | TGTGCCAGCAGACAGGGTTTAACCGGGGAGCTGTTTTTT
- | TRBJ1-5 | TRBV6-5 | few | CASKLQGDLGQPQHF | TGTGCCAGCAAGTTACAGGGAGATCTCGGTCAGCCCCAGCATTTT
- | TRBJ1-5 | TRBV15 | many | CATGTGNQPQHF | TGTGCCACTGGGACGGGGAATCAGCCCCAGCATTTT
TRBD1 | TRBJ2-7 | TRBV6-5 | many | CASSYNPGQGNNEQYF | TGTGCCAGCAGTTACAACCCGGGACAGGGCAACAACGAGCAGTACTTC
TRBD1 | TRBJ1-2 | TRBV4-3 | many | CASSQSQGKANYGYTF | TGCGCCAGCAGCCAATCACAGGGGAAGGCTAACTATGGCTACACCTTC
TRBD2 | TRBJ2-1 | TRBV6-2/TRBV6-3 | many | CASSLLLAGVNEQFF | TGTGCCAGCAGTCTCCTACTAGCGGGGGTTAATGAGCAGTTCTTC
- | TRBJ1-5 | TRBV27 | many | CASSSGVNQPQHF | TGTGCCAGCAGTTCAGGAGTCAATCAGCCCCAGCATTTT
TRBD2 | TRBJ2-1 | TRBV7-2 | many | CASSRTSGGAYNEQFF | TGTGCCAGCAGCCGGACTAGCGGGGGGGCTTACAATGAGCAGTTCTTC
TRBD2 | TRBJ2-5 | TRBV11-2 | many | CASTLYRGTSERRGETQYF | TGTGCCAGCACCTTATATAGGGGGACTAGCGAAAGGAGAGGAGAGACCCAGTACTTC
- | TRBJ2-3 | TRBV5-6 | many | CASSSIMADTQYF | TGTGCCAGCAGCTCAATAATGGCAGATACGCAGTATTTT
- | TRBJ2-1 | TRBV3-1 | few | CASSQERAGSQYNEQFF | TGTGCCAGCAGCCAAGAAAGAGCAGGGTCCCAGTACAATGAGCAGTTCTTC
- | TRBJ1-5 | TRBV20-1 | many | CSASLQNQPQHF | TGCAGTGCGAGCCTTCAAAATCAGCCCCAGCATTTT
TRBD1 | TRBJ1-5 | TRBV6-2/TRBV6-3 | many | CASSRDRAQGQPQHF | TGTGCCAGCAGCCGCGACAGGGCGCAGGGGCAGCCCCAGCATTTT
- | TRBJ2-3 | TRBV12-5 | many | CASGFGVSYTDTQYF | TGTGCTAGTGGTTTCGGGGTTTCATACACAGATACGCAGTATTTT
- | TRBJ2-7 | TRBV5-1 | many | CASSLIAGTYEQYF | TGCGCCAGCAGCTTAATAGCAGGGACCTACGAGCAGTACTTC
- | TRBJ1-1 | TRBV29-1 | many | CSVSNRAGTEAFF | TGCAGCGTCAGTAACAGGGCTGGCACTGAAGCTTTCTTT
- | TRBJ2-3 | TRBV3-1 | many | CASRGTDTQYF | TGTGCCAGCAGAGGCACAGATACGCAGTATTTT
- | TRBJ2-3 | TRBV9 | many | CASSASDTQYF | TGTGCCAGCAGCGCCAGTGATACGCAGTATTTT
- | TRBJ2-2 | TRBV20-1 | many | CSATRSGELFF | TGCAGTGCAACTAGATCGGGGGAGCTGTTTTTT
- | TRBJ2-1 | TRBV10-3 | many | CAISGTGVINEQFF | TGTGCCATCAGCGGGACGGGAGTCATCAATGAGCAGTTCTTC
- | TRBJ2-1 | TRBV12-3/TRBV12-4 | many | CASNPVGQLNEQFF | TGTGCCAGCAATCCGGTCGGACAGCTCAATGAGCAGTTCTTC
- | TRBJ2-5 | TRBV20-1 | many | CSASSYSGKETQYF | TGCAGTGCTAGTAGCTACTCTGGGAAAGAGACCCAGTACTTC
TRBD1 | TRBJ1-5 | TRBV28 | many | CASTSTYRGPFVSQPQHF | TGTGCCAGCACCTCGACGTACAGGGGCCCCTTCGTCAGTCAGCCCCAGCATTTT
- | TRBJ2-7 | TRBV29-1 | many | CSVEGRGPNYEQYF | TGCAGCGTTGAAGGACGGGGACCGAACTACGAGCAGTACTTC
- | TRBJ2-1 | TRBV28 | many | CASAYYNEQFF | TGTGCCAGCGCTTACTACAATGAGCAGTTCTTC
- | TRBJ1-1 | TRBV6-6 | many | CASNLGTEAFF | TGTGCCAGCAATCTTGGGACTGAAGCTTTCTTT
TRBD2 | TRBJ2-4 | TRBV5-1 | many | CASSFGLAGFENIQYF | TGCGCCAGCAGCTTCGGGCTAGCGGGGTTCGAAAACATTCAGTACTTC
- | TRBJ2-3 | TRBV20-1 | many | CKRQDTDTQYF | TGCAAAAGACAGGACACAGATACGCAGTATTTT
- | TRBJ2-7 | TRBV7-7 | many | CASSLGTGSEQYF | TGTGCCAGCAGCTTAGGAACAGGGAGTGAGCAGTACTTC